The T cell receptor (beta chain) under discussion was sequenced for a study of monozygotic twins with inflammatory bowel disease. Germline V gene data show CDR1 as LGHNA and CDR2 as YNFKEQ. This CDR3 region has 15 residues. TCRdb reprocessed the 5' RACE reads and keeps a single row for each CDR3 protein, giving no DNA. This sample contains tens of thousands of distinct CDR3 sequences. The sample taken for sequencing was blood. The chain links TRBV4-2 to TRBJ1-6; TCRdb's D call, TRBD1, is unchecked because there is no DNA. This TCR derives from a human donor with ulcerative colitis or Crohn's disease, or a healthy co-twin of an affected twin (not recorded which). CDR3 sequence reads: CASSQGTGFDSPLHF.